Sequencing of this TCR beta chain was carried out in a study of T cells in Graves' hyperthyroidism and ophthalmopathy. Findings of the study overall: In validation, the model predicted ophthalmopathy. These predictions came a median about 6.8 months before onset.

The germline gives CDR1 DFQATT, CDR2 SNEGSKA (reference sequence). The CDR3 length is 14 residues. J gave up 5 bases and V 1 base, and 2 bases lay outside the gene matches. The CDR3 regions of TCR beta were amplified from RNA transcripts. HTBI primers were employed in a first-round RT-PCR of the TCR CDR3. From the multiplex PCR reads, TCRdb called clonotypes with MiXCR, one entry per CDR3 protein. The table shows about 520,000 distinct CDR3 sequences, with 24% occurring only once. This clonotype was detected ten times or more. Its specificity is unknown. What was sequenced was blood. The TCR originated in a woman in her twenties or thirties with Graves' ophthalmopathy. This chain uses TRBV20-1 with TRBJ2-2, with TRBD1 identical over 9 bases. The CDR3 sequence: CSARGGQGTGELFF. CDR3 DNA: TGCAGTGCTAGAGGTGGACAGGGGACCGGGGAGCTGTTTTTT.